The T cell receptor (beta chain) described here comes from a study of control samples from healthy donors and cancer patients. CDR1 SGHVS and CDR2 FQNEAQ come from the germline V gene. The CDR3 runs to 14 residues. Trimming pared 4 bases from V and 0 bases from J, leaving 9 bases between. Assay: immunoSEQ multiplex PCR; the TCRdb copy retains only in-frame clones and omits some. Counted here are 150,000 to 200,000 clones, 90% to 95% occurring once; the ten biggest clones make up approximately 1.4%. The sample holds one count of this clone. This receptor was identified in a woman between 18 and 30 years old in good health. The sequenced sample was blood. The rearrangement links TRBV7-8 to TRBJ1-1; D remains ambiguous. The CDR3 nucleotides are TGTGCCAGCAGCTCGGAGGTAGTGAACACTGAAGCTTTCTTT. This gives the protein CASSSEVVNTEAFF.